One and the same sample provided the 3 T cell receptor beta chains below, sequenced in a study of vaccination effects on CD4 cells after COVID-19. These receptors' targets are unknown. Only in-frame clones appear in the TCRdb table, and some are missing; sequencing was by immunoSEQ multiplex PCR. The data show over 65,000 clones, with roughly 80% seen just once and about 1.9% held by the top ten. Culturing for around eleven days preceded CD4+ T cell isolation. Sequences were derived from CD4+ T cells from PBMCs cultured without peptide, sampled before COVID-19 vaccination. The receptors shown here come from a human donor who received a COVID-19 vaccine.

The CDR3, as DNA: TGTGCCAGCAGCTTGGACCCCGGCCGCTCCTACGAGCAGTACGTC. Translating it yields CASSLDPGRSYEQYV. The rearrangement uses TRBV5-4 and TRBJ2-7; D gene ambiguous. The length of the CDR3 is 15 residues. Trimming shortened V by 0 bases and J by 0 bases, and 10 bases separated the two germline ends. Germline assignment: CDR1 SGHNT and CDR2 YYREEE (reference sequence).

This clone came up a few times. The chain is built from TRBV2 and TRBJ2-2; maybe TRBD2 (5 bases). V lost 5 bases to trimming and J lost 0 bases, with 10 bases between them. The CDR3 runs to 15 residues. Germline V gene data show CDR1 as SNHLY and CDR2 as FYNNEI. The CDR3 loop reads CASSKTTSNTGELFF. CDR3 bases: TGTGCCAGCAGTAAGACTACTTCGAACACCGGGGAGCTGTTTTTT.

The chain has TRBV19 and TRBJ1-3; TRBD1 might be the D (6 bases). V dropped 4 bases and J dropped 0 bases, with 16 bases sitting between them. Germline assignment: CDR1 LNHDA and CDR2 SQIVND (reference sequence). The CDR3 covers 17 residues. This CDR3 reads CASSKEGDRDSGNTIYF. DNA for the CDR3: TGTGCCAGTAGTAAAGAGGGGGACCGCGACTCTGGAAACACCATATATTTT.